The 5 T cell receptor beta chains below all came from one sample that was sequenced in a study of long-term antiretroviral therapy in people with HIV. The libraries were made with immunoSEQ v3.0 at survey level. Profiling relied on immunoSEQ multiplex PCR, and the TCRdb table lists in-frame clones only, not all of them. The sample holds around 15,000 clones, 88% seen once. Sequences were derived from unsorted PBMCs, sampled 0.7 years before starting antiretroviral therapy. These receptors were obtained from a man aged 45-60 years with HIV.

The V gene is TRBV7-9, the J gene TRBJ2-2, with TRBD1 matching over 9 bases. The CDR3 has 15 residues. After removal of 9 bases from V and 4 bases from J, the junction contained 9 bases not matched to a gene. In germline, CDR1 is SEHNR, CDR2 FQNEAQ (reference sequence). The CDR3 sequence: CASSRGQGITGELFF. CDR3 in DNA: TGTGCCAGTTCTAGGGGACAGGGTATCACCGGGGAGCTGTTTTTT. The whole variable domain, remainder taken from reference TRBV7-9 and TRBJ2-2, is DTGVSQNPRHKITKRGQNVTFRCDPISEHNRLYWYRQTLGQGPEFLTYFQNEAQLEKSRLLSDRFSAERPKGSFSTLEIQRTEQGDSAMYLCASSRGQGITGELFFGEGSRLTVL.

The chain carries TRBV5-1 and TRBJ2-7; 8 bases match TRBD1. The CDR3 is 15 residues long. Looked up from germline, CDR1 is SGHRS and CDR2 is YFSETQ. The V segment lost 2 bases and the J segment 2 bases; nucleotides outside the gene matches: 6. The CDR3 loop is CASSLNTGGAYEQYF. The CDR3 region has the DNA TGCGCCAGCAGCTTAAACACAGGGGGTGCCTACGAGCAGTACTTC.

This chain connects TRBV30 to TRBJ2-7; D remains ambiguous. Trimming pared 1 base from V and 0 bases from J, leaving 1 base between. The CDR3 totals 11 residues. Germline-derived CDR1 and CDR2 are GTSNPN and SVGIG (reference sequence). DNA for the CDR3: TGTGCCTGGAGTGGCTCCTACGAGCAGTACTTC. Amino acids: CAWSGSYEQYF.

This sequence joins TRBV2 and TRBJ1-2; 8 bases align to TRBD1. J was trimmed by 6 bases and V by 7 bases; bases with no gene match: 7. The CDR3 covers 13 residues. CDR1 and CDR2 (germline): SNHLY, FYNNEI. CDR3 sequence: CASMGRGRDGYTF. CDR3 DNA: TGTGCCAGCATGGGCAGGGGGCGTGATGGCTACACCTTC. Complete variable domain (other parts from reference TRBV2 and TRBJ1-2): EPEVTQTPSHQVTQMGQEVILRCVPISNHLYFYWYRQILGQKVEFLVSFYNNEISEKSEIFDDQFSVERPDGSNFTLKIRSTKLEDSAMYFCASMGRGRDGYTFGSGTRLTVV.

This chain connects TRBV5-1 to TRBJ1-3, with D unresolved. The CDR3 consists of 18 residues. With 0 bases removed from V and 0 bases from J, the gap between germline ends came to 16 bases. Per the germline V gene, CDR1 is SGHRS and CDR2 is YFSETQ. The CDR3 loop is CASSLESSVLSSGNTIYF. The CDR3, as DNA: TGCGCCAGCAGCTTGGAGTCGTCGGTCCTGAGCTCTGGAAACACCATATATTTT. The full variable domain, completed using reference TRBV5-1 and TRBJ1-3, is KAGVTQTPRYLIKTRGQQVTLSCSPISGHRSVSWYQQTPGQGLQFLFEYFSETQRNKGNFPGRFSGRQFSNSRSEMNVSTLELGDSALYLCASSLESSVLSSGNTIYFGEGSWLTVV.